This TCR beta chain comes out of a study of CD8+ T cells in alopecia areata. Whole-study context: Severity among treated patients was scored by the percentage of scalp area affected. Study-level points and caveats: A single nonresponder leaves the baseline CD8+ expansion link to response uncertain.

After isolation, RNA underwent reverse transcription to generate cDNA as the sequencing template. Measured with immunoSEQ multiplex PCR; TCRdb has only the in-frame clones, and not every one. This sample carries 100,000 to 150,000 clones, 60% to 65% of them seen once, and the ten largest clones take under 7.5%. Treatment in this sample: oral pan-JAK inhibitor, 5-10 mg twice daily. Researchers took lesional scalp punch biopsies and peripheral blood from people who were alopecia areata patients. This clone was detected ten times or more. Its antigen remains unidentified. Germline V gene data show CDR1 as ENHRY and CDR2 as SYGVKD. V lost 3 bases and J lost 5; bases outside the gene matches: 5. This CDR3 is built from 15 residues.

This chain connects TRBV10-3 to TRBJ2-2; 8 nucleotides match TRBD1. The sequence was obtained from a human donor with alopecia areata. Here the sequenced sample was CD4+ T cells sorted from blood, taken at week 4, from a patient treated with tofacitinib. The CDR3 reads CAISDLTGVTGELFF. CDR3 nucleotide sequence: TGTGCCATCAGTGACTTGACAGGGGTTACCGGGGAGCTGTTTTTT.